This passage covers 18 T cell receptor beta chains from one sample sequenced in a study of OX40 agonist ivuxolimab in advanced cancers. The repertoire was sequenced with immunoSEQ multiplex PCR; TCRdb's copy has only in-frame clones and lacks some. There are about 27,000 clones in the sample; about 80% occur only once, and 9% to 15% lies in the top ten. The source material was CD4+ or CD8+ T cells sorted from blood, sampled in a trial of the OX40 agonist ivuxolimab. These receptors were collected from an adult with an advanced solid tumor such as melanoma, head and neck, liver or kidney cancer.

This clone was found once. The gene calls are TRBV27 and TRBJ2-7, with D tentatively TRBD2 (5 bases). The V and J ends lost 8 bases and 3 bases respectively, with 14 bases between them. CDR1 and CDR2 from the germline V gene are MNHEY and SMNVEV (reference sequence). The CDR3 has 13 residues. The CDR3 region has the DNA TGTGCCAGCGGAGGTCTAAAGGACTACGAGCAGTACTTC. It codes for CASGGLKDYEQYF.

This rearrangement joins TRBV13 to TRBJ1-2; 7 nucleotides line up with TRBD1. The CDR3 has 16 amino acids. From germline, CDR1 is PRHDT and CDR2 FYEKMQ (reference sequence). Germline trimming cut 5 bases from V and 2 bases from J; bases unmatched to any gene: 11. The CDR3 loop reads CASSLGTARGNYGYTF. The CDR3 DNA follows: TGTGCCAGCAGCCTCGGGACAGCGAGGGGAAACTATGGCTACACCTTC.

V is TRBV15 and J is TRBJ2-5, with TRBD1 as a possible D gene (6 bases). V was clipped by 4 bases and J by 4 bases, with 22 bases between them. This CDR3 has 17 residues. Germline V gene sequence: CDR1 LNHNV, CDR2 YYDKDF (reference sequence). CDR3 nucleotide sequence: TGTGCCACCAGCAACGGTTTCGTCAACCGAGGGGGAGAGACCCAGTACTTC. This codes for CATSNGFVNRGGETQYF.

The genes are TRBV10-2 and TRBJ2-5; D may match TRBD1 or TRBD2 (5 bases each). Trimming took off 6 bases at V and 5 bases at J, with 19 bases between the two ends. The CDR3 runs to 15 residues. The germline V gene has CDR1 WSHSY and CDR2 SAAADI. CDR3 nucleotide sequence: TGCGCCAGCAGGAGGGGTGGGGCTTTACGGGAGACCCAGTACTTC. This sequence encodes CASRRGGALRETQYF.

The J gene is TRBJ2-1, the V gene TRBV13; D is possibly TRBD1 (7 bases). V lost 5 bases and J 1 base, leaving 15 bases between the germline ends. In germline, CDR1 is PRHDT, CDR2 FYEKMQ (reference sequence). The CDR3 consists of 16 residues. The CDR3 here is CASSPRGEASYNEQFF. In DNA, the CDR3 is TGTGCCAGCAGCCCCAGGGGGGAGGCTTCCTACAATGAGCAGTTCTTC.

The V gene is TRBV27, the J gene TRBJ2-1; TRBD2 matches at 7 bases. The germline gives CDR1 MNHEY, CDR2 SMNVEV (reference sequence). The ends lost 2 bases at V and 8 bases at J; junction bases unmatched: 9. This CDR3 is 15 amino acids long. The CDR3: CASSLIMWGGDEQFF. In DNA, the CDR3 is TGTGCCAGCAGTTTAATAATGTGGGGAGGGGATGAGCAGTTCTTC.

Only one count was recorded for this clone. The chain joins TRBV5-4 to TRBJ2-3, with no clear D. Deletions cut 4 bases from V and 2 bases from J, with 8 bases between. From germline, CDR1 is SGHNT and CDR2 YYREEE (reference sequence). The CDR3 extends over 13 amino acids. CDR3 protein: CASSDHNTDTQYF. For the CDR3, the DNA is TGTGCCAGCAGCGATCATAACACAGATACGCAGTATTTT.

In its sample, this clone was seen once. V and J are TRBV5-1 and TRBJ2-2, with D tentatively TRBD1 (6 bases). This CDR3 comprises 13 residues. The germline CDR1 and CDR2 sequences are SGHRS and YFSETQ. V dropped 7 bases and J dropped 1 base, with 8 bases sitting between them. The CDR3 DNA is TGCGCCAGCGAACAGGGGAACACCGGGGAGCTGTTTTTT. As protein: CASEQGNTGELFF.

CDR3 region: CASSFQGNRNTIYF. As DNA, the CDR3 is TGTGCCAGCAGCTTCCAGGGTAACCGAAACACCATATATTTT. The V call is TRBV13, the J call TRBJ1-3, with D tentatively TRBD1 (5 bases). In germline, CDR1 is PRHDT, CDR2 FYEKMQ (reference sequence). CDR3 size: 14 residues. Between the trimmed V and J ends, which lost 3 bases and 5 bases, there was a span of 11 bases. The full variable domain, with the rest looked up from reference TRBV13 and TRBJ1-3, is AAGVIQSPRHLIKEKRETATLKCYPIPRHDTVYWYQQGPGQDPQFLISFYEKMQSDKGSIPDRFSAQQFSDYHSELNMSSLELGDSALYFCASSFQGNRNTIYFGEGSWLTVV.

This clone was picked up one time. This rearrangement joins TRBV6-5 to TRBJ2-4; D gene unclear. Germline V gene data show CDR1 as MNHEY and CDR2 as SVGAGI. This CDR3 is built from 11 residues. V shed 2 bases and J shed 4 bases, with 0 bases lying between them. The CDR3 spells CASSYKNIQYF. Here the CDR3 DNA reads TGTGCCAGCAGTTACAAAAACATTCAGTACTTC.

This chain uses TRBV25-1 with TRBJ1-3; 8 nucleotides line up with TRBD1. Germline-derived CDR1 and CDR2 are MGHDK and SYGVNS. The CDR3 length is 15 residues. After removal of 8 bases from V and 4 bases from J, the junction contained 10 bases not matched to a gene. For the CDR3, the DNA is TGTGCCAGCGCGCCAGGACAGGGCTACGGAAACACCATATATTTT. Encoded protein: CASAPGQGYGNTIYF.

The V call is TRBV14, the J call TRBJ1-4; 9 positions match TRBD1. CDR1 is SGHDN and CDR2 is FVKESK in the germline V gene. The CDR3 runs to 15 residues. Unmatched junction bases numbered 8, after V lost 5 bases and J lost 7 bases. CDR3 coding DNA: TGTGCCAGCAGCAGCGGACAGGGGTTATTTGAAAAACTGTTTTTT. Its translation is CASSSGQGLFEKLFF.

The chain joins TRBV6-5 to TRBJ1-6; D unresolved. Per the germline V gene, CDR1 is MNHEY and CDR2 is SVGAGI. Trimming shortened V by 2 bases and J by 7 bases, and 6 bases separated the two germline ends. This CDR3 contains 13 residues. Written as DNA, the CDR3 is TGTGCCAGCAGTTACGGGCAAAATTCACCCCTCCACTTT. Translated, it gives CASSYGQNSPLHF.

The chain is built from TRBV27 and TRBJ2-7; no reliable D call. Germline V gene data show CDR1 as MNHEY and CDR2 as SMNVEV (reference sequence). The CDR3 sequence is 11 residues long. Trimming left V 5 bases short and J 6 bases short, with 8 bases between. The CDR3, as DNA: TGTGCCAGCAGTGAATACGGCGAGCAGTACTTC. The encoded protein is CASSEYGEQYF.

DNA of the CDR3: TGTGCCAGCAGCTTAGATGTCGGCAGCTACGAGCAGTTCTTC. Translated: CASSLDVGSYEQFF. The chain links TRBV11-2 to TRBJ2-1, with D hard to call. The CDR3 extends over 14 amino acids. V gave up 0 bases and J gave up 10 bases, with 13 bases separating them. Looked up from germline, CDR1 is SGHAT and CDR2 is FQNNGV.

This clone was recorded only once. The CDR3 spells CASSLTTTVSYEQYF. CDR3 nucleotides: TGTGCCAGCAGCTTGACCACGACAGTCTCCTACGAGCAGTACTTC. This sequence joins TRBV5-4 and TRBJ2-7; weak D call: TRBD1 (5 bases). The CDR3 spans 15 residues. In germline, CDR1 is SGHNT, CDR2 YYREEE (reference sequence). With 1 base removed from V and 0 bases from J, the gap between germline ends came to 11 bases.

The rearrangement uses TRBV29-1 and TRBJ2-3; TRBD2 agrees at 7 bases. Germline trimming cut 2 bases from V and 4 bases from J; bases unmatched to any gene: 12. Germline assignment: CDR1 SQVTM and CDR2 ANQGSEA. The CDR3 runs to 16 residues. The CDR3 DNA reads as TGCAGCGTTGAACGGGGCAGAAGCGGGGTCGCAGATACGCAGTATTTT. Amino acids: CSVERGRSGVADTQYF.

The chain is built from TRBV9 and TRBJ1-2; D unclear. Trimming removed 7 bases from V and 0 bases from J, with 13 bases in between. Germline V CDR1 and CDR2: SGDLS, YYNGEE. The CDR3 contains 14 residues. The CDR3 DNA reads TGTGCCAGCGGGAGGGAGGAAACTAACTATGGCTACACCTTC. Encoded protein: CASGREETNYGYTF.